Below are 5 T cell receptor beta chains sequenced from a single sample in a study of T cell changes during pregnancy in multiple sclerosis. Sequencing used immunoSEQ multiplex PCR; TCRdb keeps in-frame clones, though not all of them. Of under 50,000 clones in the sample, 70% to 90% are singletons; the top ten hold over 4%. The source material was CD8+ T cells from peripheral blood mononuclear cells, sampled in the first trimester of pregnancy. Every receptor here comes from a female donor with multiple sclerosis, enrolled in a pregnancy study.

This CDR3 reads CASTGGLEQFF. CDR3 coding DNA: TGTGCCAGCACGGGGGGTTTAGAGCAGTTCTTC. The rearrangement links TRBV2 to TRBJ2-1, with TRBD2 matching over 7 bases. The CDR3 length is 11 residues. V dropped 7 bases and J dropped 10; count of bases not matched to a gene: 4. Germline loops: CDR1 SNHLY, CDR2 FYNNEI.

This clone was seen a few times. The rearrangement links TRBV5-1 to TRBJ1-1; TRBD1 agrees at 10 bases. V trimming: 5 bases; J trimming: 6 bases; junction bases outside the gene matches: 4. The CDR3 is 13 amino acids. Germline values: CDR1 SGHRS, CDR2 YFSETQ. The CDR3 loop is CASRPDRGPEAFF. The CDR3, as DNA: TGCGCCAGCAGACCCGACAGGGGGCCTGAAGCTTTCTTT.

The genes are TRBV9 and TRBJ2-1, with TRBD2 identical over 12 bases. Germline V gene data show CDR1 as SGDLS and CDR2 as YYNGEE. With V trimmed by 2 bases and J by 0 bases, 3 bases remained unmatched. The CDR3 loop spans 17 amino acids. CDR3 sequence reads: CASSVASGGASYNEQFF. CDR3 nucleotides: TGTGCCAGCAGCGTTGCTAGCGGGGGGGCCTCCTACAATGAGCAGTTCTTC.

This sequence joins TRBV5-6 and TRBJ1-3; D gene ambiguous. CDR3 length equals 14 residues. Between the trimmed V and J ends, which lost 1 base and 0 bases, there was a span of 5 bases. Germline loops: CDR1 SGHDT, CDR2 YYEEEE. The CDR3 DNA is TGTGCCAGCAGCTTGAAATACTCTGGAAACACCATATATTTT. Protein: CASSLKYSGNTIYF.

The gene calls are TRBV5-8 and TRBJ2-1, with 12 bases lining up with TRBD1. The V and J ends lost 3 bases and 9 bases, in that order; junction bases with no gene match: 4. This CDR3 is 14 amino acids long. Germline CDR1 reads SGHTS; CDR2 reads YDEGEE. The CDR3 nucleotides read TGTGCCAGCAGCTCGGGACAGGGGGCGCCTGAGCAGTTCTTC. As protein: CASSSGQGAPEQFF.